This TCR beta chain was identified in a study of T cell clones after liver transplantation. Looking at the study overall: Without induction therapy, subjects received standard immunosuppression until 12-24 months post-transplant.

Some clones are missing from TCRdb's copy, which holds only in-frame ones; the method was immunoSEQ multiplex PCR. The table shows some 75,000 clones, with under 90% occurring only once. Thawed unstimulated PBMCs were FACS-sorted by CD3, CD4 and CD8 into two populations. The germline V gene has CDR1 SGHRS and CDR2 YFSETQ. This CDR3 comprises 14 residues. V trimming: 4 bases; J trimming: 5 bases; junction bases outside the gene matches: 9. V and J are TRBV5-1 and TRBJ2-7, with 7 nucleotides matching TRBD1. The TCR originated in a human donor who received a liver transplant. The sequencing here drew on CD4+ T cells from blood, taken before liver transplant. The CDR3 is CASSPWTGQDEQYF. DNA of the CDR3: TGCGCCAGCAGCCCCTGGACAGGTCAGGACGAGCAGTACTTC.